This passage covers 17 T cell receptor beta chains from one sample sequenced in a study of blood T cells in healthy people across ages. A second PCR, run for about 7 to 12 cycles, used a sample-barcoded 5' primer plus a J-beta primer mix. TCRdb itself ran the 5' RACE reads through MiXCR, one entry per CDR3 protein. The profile shows around 650,000 distinct CDR3 sequences, about 30% of them singletons. Sequenced sample: blood. The receptors were gathered from a woman older than 75 in good health.

This clonotype appeared many times. A single base separates this from a much larger clone, so it may be a read error. The V and J genes are TRBV20-1 and TRBJ2-2; 12 bases fit TRBD2. The CDR3 runs to 16 residues. Looked up from germline, CDR1 is DFQATT and CDR2 is SNEGSKA (reference sequence). The CDR3 DNA reads as TGCAGTGCTAGAGATCTAGCGGGGGGGCTTGGCGGGGAGCGGTTTTTT. Translation gives CSARDLAGGLGGERFF.

This clonotype was picked up a small number of times. The chain employs TRBV11-2 and TRBJ1-1; D is unresolved. Germline V CDR1 and CDR2: SGHAT, FQNNGV. The CDR3 has 13 residues. V dropped 3 bases and J dropped 3 bases, with 8 bases sitting between them. CDR3 coding DNA: TGTGCCAGCAGCTTGGAAAGGCACACTGAAGCTTTCTTT. Its translation: CASSLERHTEAFF.

V gene TRBV3-1 combines with J gene TRBJ2-4; a weak D match, TRBD2 (5 bases). The tail of the sequence fits TRBJ2-7 better, so the J call may be wrong. CDR3 length: 13 residues. Germline CDR1 LGHDT, CDR2 YNNKEL (reference sequence). CDR3 region: CASSLAKSGEQYF. CDR3 coding DNA: TGTGCCAGCAGTTTAGCAAAAAGCGGCGAGCAGTACTTC.

With regard to this clonotype: The junction differs from germline at one of its ends, possibly a read error. This sequence joins TRBV7-9 and TRBJ1-2; 7 nucleotides align to TRBD1. Per germline, CDR1 SEHNR and CDR2 FQNEAQ (reference sequence). The CDR3 extends over 14 amino acids. The CDR3 loop reads CVSSLPTGIYGYTF. The DNA of the CDR3 is TGTGTCAGCAGCTTACCGACAGGGATCTATGGCTACACCTTC.

The CDR3 reads CASSGIDRDTGELFF. The DNA for the CDR3 is TGTGCCAGCAGTGGGATCGACAGGGACACCGGGGAGCTGTTTTTT. This chain joins TRBV28 and TRBJ2-2; 7 bases match TRBD1. The V and J ends lost 5 bases and 3 bases, in that order; junction bases with no gene match: 6. From germline, CDR1 is MDHEN and CDR2 SYDVKM. This CDR3 has 15 amino acids.

The chain recombines TRBV20-1 with TRBJ2-4, with 8 bases fitting TRBD1. J was trimmed by 2 bases and V by 3 bases; bases with no gene match: 6. This CDR3 has 15 residues. Germline V gene sequence: CDR1 DFQATT, CDR2 SNEGSKA (reference sequence). The CDR3 DNA sequence: TGCAGTGCTAGTGTAGGGACAGGCACCAAAAACATTCAGTACTTC. Translated: CSASVGTGTKNIQYF.

This clonotype was seen many times. The CDR3 loop is CASSLLRGRSTDTQYF. The CDR3 DNA reads as TGTGCCAGCAGTCTACTCCGGGGCCGCAGCACAGATACGCAGTATTTT. The chain combines TRBV6-2 or TRBV6-3 with TRBJ2-3; tentatively, D is TRBD1 or TRBD2 (5 bases each). V was trimmed by 5 bases and J by 0 bases, leaving 15 bases between them. This CDR3 contains 16 residues. Germline V gene sequence: CDR1 MNHEY, CDR2 SVGEGT.

This chain joins TRBV7-9 and TRBJ2-3; D perhaps matches TRBD1 (7 bases). Germline V CDR1 and CDR2: SEHNR, FQNEAQ (reference sequence). V shed 2 bases and J shed 4 bases, with 13 bases lying between them. The CDR3 consists of 15 residues. DNA for the CDR3: TGTGCCAGCAGCTTAATCCAGGGGGGATCAGATACGCAGTATTTT. Its translation: CASSLIQGGSDTQYF.

The chain uses TRBV6-2 or TRBV6-3 and TRBJ1-1, with D possibly TRBD1 on 6 matching bases. The germline V gene encodes CDR1 MNHEY and CDR2 SVGEGT. Between the trimmed V and J ends, which lost 8 bases and 7 bases, there was a span of 17 bases. The CDR3 spans 13 residues. The chain's CDR3 is CASDAGAINEAFF. In DNA form, the CDR3 reads TGTGCCAGCGACGCAGGGGCAATCAATGAAGCTTTCTTT.

To note about this clonotype: A read error may account for a junction end that differs from germline. The chain employs TRBV6-1 and TRBJ1-5, with D possibly matching TRBD1 (5 bases). The CDR3 sequence is 15 residues long. Germline V gene sequence: CDR1 MNHNS, CDR2 SASEGT. Here the CDR3 reads CVSSEAQGSGQPQHF. CDR3 bases: TGTGTCAGCAGTGAAGCTCAGGGCTCGGGTCAGCCCCAGCATTTT.

About this clonotype: A clone one base away is much larger, so this may be a read error. This rearrangement joins TRBV5-1 to TRBJ1-2, with D possibly TRBD1 on 5 matching bases. CDR1 SGHRS and CDR2 YFSETQ come from the germline V gene. The CDR3 contains 15 residues. CDR3 sequence: CASKGTSDVSYGHTF. The CDR3 DNA sequence: TGCGCCAGCAAAGGGACGAGTGACGTGTCCTATGGCCACACCTTC.

The chain couples TRBV4-2 to TRBJ2-7; D gene uncertain. The CDR3 length is 14 residues. The germline V gene has CDR1 LGHNA and CDR2 YNFKEQ. The V end was cut by 5 bases, the J end by 1 base, with 12 bases between. The CDR3 DNA is TGTGCCAGCAGCGTCGGGTCCAGGTCCTACGAGCAGTACTTC. Translating gives CASSVGSRSYEQYF.

About this clonotype itself: Given a much more abundant clone one base away, this may be a read error. CDR3 DNA: TGTGCCAGCAGCGGGACTAGTTCCTACAATGAGCAGTACTTC. Protein: CASSGTSSYNEQYF. The chain combines TRBV7-3 with TRBJ2-1; 8 bases agree with TRBD2. The end of the DNA fits TRBJ2-7 better, so the J call may be wrong. Germline assignment: CDR1 SGHTA and CDR2 FQGTGA. CDR3 length: 14 amino acids.

At least ten counts were recorded for this clonotype. The chain is built from TRBV20-1 and TRBJ2-1; TRBD2 aligns across 8 bases. The V segment lost 6 bases and the J segment 3 bases; nucleotides outside the gene matches: 7. The CDR3 contains 14 residues. Looked up from germline, CDR1 is DFQATT and CDR2 is SNEGSKA (reference sequence). For the CDR3, the DNA is TGCAGTGCCCGGGGGGGGGGAAACTACAATGAGCAGTTCTTC. Protein product: CSARGGGNYNEQFF.

The gene calls are TRBV7-2 and TRBJ1-2; TRBD1 might be the D (5 bases). Germline V lookup: CDR1 SGHTA, CDR2 FQGNSA. This CDR3 region has 14 residues. V lost 4 bases and J lost 8, with 17 bases in between. CDR3 protein: CASSSAGQGRGYTF. CDR3 coding DNA: TGTGCCAGCAGCTCCGCGGGGCAAGGGCGCGGCTACACCTTC.

This CDR3 reads CSARYRGDNEQYF. The CDR3 DNA is TGCAGTGCTAGATACAGGGGGGACAATGAGCAGTACTTC. The gene calls are TRBV20-1 and TRBJ2-5; TRBD1 matches 8 bases. The CDR3 is 13 residues long. Germline-derived CDR1 and CDR2 are DFQATT and SNEGSKA (reference sequence). V lost 2 bases, J lost 11 bases, and 10 bases stayed unmatched.

A note on this clonotype: Given a much more abundant clone one base away, this may be a read error. This chain links TRBV29-1 with TRBJ2-7; D is ambiguous. The CDR3 has 15 residues. Trimming removed 3 bases from V and 0 bases from J, with 15 bases in between. Germline V gives CDR1 SQVTM, CDR2 ANQGSEA. The CDR3 loop is CSVDLDHASSYEQYF. In DNA, the CDR3 is TGCAGCGTTGATCTTGACCACGCGAGCTCCTACGAGCAGTACTTC.